Listed here are 10 T cell receptor beta chains from one sample, sequenced in a study of PD-L1 blockade in urothelial cancer. Some clones are missing from TCRdb's copy, which holds only in-frame ones; the method was immunoSEQ multiplex PCR. The top ten clones hold just over 3% of a sample with around 22,000 clones, 70% to 90% of them seen once. Here the sequenced sample was PBMCs, taken around atezolizumab (anti-PD-L1) treatment. The receptors stem from a man between 50 and 59 years old with urothelial cancer.

This rearrangement joins TRBV19 to TRBJ1-4; 10 nucleotides line up with TRBD1. Trimming at V came to 6 bases and at J to 8 bases, leaving 9 bases not matched to a gene. Germline V CDR1 and CDR2: LNHDA, SQIVND (reference sequence). CDR3 length: 15 amino acids. CDR3 sequence reads: CASSRTGTGVEKLFF. The CDR3 DNA reads TGTGCCAGTAGCCGTACCGGGACAGGGGTAGAAAAACTGTTTTTT.

This clone was recorded a few times. The chain combines TRBV7-3 with TRBJ2-3; D might be TRBD2 (5 bases). This CDR3 comprises 14 residues. CDR1 and CDR2 (germline): SGHTA, FQGTGA. V shed 5 bases and J shed 1 base, with 10 bases lying between them. The DNA of the CDR3 is TGTGCCAGCAGCCGGGGATTCGGCACAGATACGCAGTATTTT. Its protein is CASSRGFGTDTQYF. The full variable domain, completed using reference TRBV7-3 and TRBJ2-3, is GAGVSQTPSNKVTEKGKYVELRCDPISGHTALYWYRQSLGQGPEFLIYFQGTGAADDSGLPNDRFFAVRPEGSVSTLKIQRTERGDSAVYLCASSRGFGTDTQYFGPGTRLTVL.

The DNA of the CDR3 is TGTGCCAGTAGTATACGGGGGGACGCCAAAAACATTCAGTACTTC. This gives the protein CASSIRGDAKNIQYF. The chain joins TRBV19 to TRBJ2-4, with 7 bases fitting TRBD2. CDR3 length equals 15 residues. After removal of 2 bases from V and 1 base from J, the junction contained 2 bases not matched to a gene. Germline V lookup: CDR1 LNHDA, CDR2 SQIVND (reference sequence).

This clone has only a few counts. The rearrangement joins TRBV4-2 to TRBJ2-3, with 12 bases identical to TRBD2. CDR1 and CDR2 from the germline V gene are LGHNA and YNFKEQ. This CDR3 contains 16 residues. Trimming cost V 1 base and J 4 bases; bases outside gene matches: 3. The CDR3: CASSQGSSGGADTQYF. Written as DNA, the CDR3 is TGTGCCAGCAGCCAAGGGTCTAGCGGGGGGGCAGATACGCAGTATTTT.

The chain is built from TRBV4-1 and TRBJ2-3; D is perhaps TRBD2 (7 bases). In germline, CDR1 is MGHRA, CDR2 YSYEKL. Trimming cost V 6 bases and J 4 bases, with 17 bases left between them. The CDR3 has 15 amino acids. For the CDR3, the DNA is TGCGCCAGCAGTAGAGGGGGGGGGTTAGCAGATACGCAGTATTTT. Translated: CASSRGGGLADTQYF.

The gene calls are TRBV5-6 and TRBJ2-1, with TRBD2 matching 7 bases. The CDR3 contains 15 residues. J lost 4 bases, V lost 4 bases, and 8 bases had no gene match. CDR1 is SGHDT, CDR2 YYEEEE, per germline. CDR3 coding DNA: TGTGCCAGCAGCCCTCTGGCGGGAGCGTACAATGAGCAGTTCTTC. It codes for CASSPLAGAYNEQFF.

Comments on this clone: At one of its ends the junction is not consistent with the germline gene, which may arise from a read error. This chain connects TRBV7-9 to TRBJ2-5; D remains unclear. Per the germline V gene, CDR1 is SEHNR and CDR2 is FQNEAQ (reference sequence). The CDR3 runs to 13 residues. The CDR3 DNA sequence: TGTGCCAGCAGCTTAGGAAGTGGTATGGCTGCGGACTTC. Translating gives CASSLGSGMAADF.

This chain links TRBV5-1 with TRBJ1-6; tentatively, D is TRBD1 (5 bases). Trimming removed 1 base at V and 7 bases at J, with 15 bases between. Germline assignment: CDR1 SGHRS and CDR2 YFSETQ. This CDR3 is 16 amino acids long. CDR3 sequence reads: CASSLNPGRTNSPLHF. For the CDR3, the DNA is TGCGCCAGCAGCTTGAATCCAGGGAGGACAAATTCACCCCTCCACTTT.

The V gene is TRBV7-6, the J gene TRBJ2-7, with D possibly being TRBD1 (6 bases). Germline CDR1 is SGHVS and CDR2 is FNYEAQ. V was trimmed by 5 bases and J by 6 bases, leaving 20 bases between them. The CDR3 length is 15 residues. The CDR3 DNA sequence: TGTGCCAGCAGCCAAACAGGGTCTCCTACGGGCGAGCAGTACTTC. Protein: CASSQTGSPTGEQYF.

This clone was counted once. The chain joins TRBV4-3 to TRBJ2-1, with 11 bases identical to TRBD2. J was trimmed by 5 bases and V by 4 bases; bases with no gene match: 4. The CDR3 contains 15 residues. CDR1 and CDR2 from the germline V gene are LGHNA and YSLEER. In nucleotides, the CDR3 is TGCGCCAGCAGCCGGGGACTAGCGGAAAACAATGAGCAGTTCTTC. Translated, it gives CASSRGLAENNEQFF.